These T cell receptor beta chains were read from a single sample in a study of shared clonotypes between healthy human individuals. This table comes from immunoSEQ multiplex PCR, and its TCRdb copy is limited to in-frame clones, with some not included. The sample carries about 2 million clones, about 95% recorded once. Sequencing was carried out using naive CD8+ T cells sorted from blood. These TCRs come from a man aged 18 to 29 in good health. Each CDR3 is given with its conserved first and last residue. D genes are given only for firm matches. Clone size, where shown, is once, few, many, or a class for clones that have expanded.

v_call	clone_size	j_call	d_call	cdr3_nt	cdr3_aa
TRBV27	-	TRBJ2-2	-	TGTGCCAGCAGTTTAGGACTCCCCACCGGGGAGCTGTTTTTT	CASSLGLPTGELFF
TRBV28	-	TRBJ1-6	-	TGTGCCAGCAGTTTAACGGGGGTTGGTTCACCCCTCCACTTT	CASSLTGVGSPLHF
TRBV7-2	-	TRBJ2-7	TRBD2	TGTGCCAGCAGCTTTACGGGACTAGCGGCCTCCTACGAGCAGTACTTC	CASSFTGLAASYEQYF
TRBV27	-	TRBJ1-1	-	TGTGCCAGCAGTTTACGATACAGCAACACTGAAGCTTTCTTT	CASSLRYSNTEAFF
TRBV11-2	-	TRBJ2-3	TRBD1	TGTGCCAGCAGCCACGGGACAGGGAGAGATACGCAGTATTTT	CASSHGTGRDTQYF
TRBV19	once	TRBJ1-3	-	TGTGCCAGTAGCCCCGGGCCGGGAAACACCATATATTTT	CASSPGPGNTIYF
TRBV20-1	-	TRBJ2-7	-	TGCAGTGCTCATAAGGGCTACGAGCAGTACTTC	CSAHKGYEQYF
TRBV19	-	TRBJ1-1	TRBD1	TGTGCCAGTAGTATTAGACCGGACAGGATAGATGAAGCTTTCTTT	CASSIRPDRIDEAFF
TRBV7-9	-	TRBJ2-3	-	TGTGCCAGCAGCCCCGAAGGCGGGGGCACAGATACGCAGTATTTT	CASSPEGGGTDTQYF
TRBV25-1	-	TRBJ2-1	-	TGTGCCAGCAGTGAATGGGTCCCGCGAAAAACCTACAATGAGCAGTTCTTC	CASSEWVPRKTYNEQFF
TRBV27	-	TRBJ2-1	TRBD2	TGTGCCAGCAGTTCTCGGACTAGCGGGAGTCCCGACAATGAGCAGTTCTTC	CASSSRTSGSPDNEQFF
TRBV13	once	TRBJ2-3	-	TGTGCCAGCAGCTTGGGCGAGACCCCCATGACAACAGATACGCAGTATTTT	CASSLGETPMTTDTQYF
TRBV4-1	-	TRBJ2-1	TRBD2	TGCGCCAGCAGCCAAGATCAGGGACTAGCGGGGGGTGAGCAGTTCTTC	CASSQDQGLAGGEQFF
TRBV4-1	-	TRBJ2-1	-	TGCGCCAGCAGCCATAGGCTAGCGAGCTACAATGAGCAGTTCTTC	CASSHRLASYNEQFF
TRBV6-6	-	TRBJ2-7	-	TGTGCCAGCTCCGGGGGTGCGGAGGGGATTTCCTACGAGCAGTACTTC	CASSGGAEGISYEQYF
TRBV7-9	-	TRBJ2-7	TRBD2	TGTGCCAGCAGCTGGACTAGCGAGGACGAGCAGTACTTC	CASSWTSEDEQYF
TRBV6-6	-	TRBJ2-2	-	TGTGCCAGCAGTCCGACCGGGGAGCTGTTTTTT	CASSPTGELFF
TRBV7-8	-	TRBJ2-3	-	TGTGCCAGCAGCTTAAGTCACGGGAGCACAGATACGCAGTATTTT	CASSLSHGSTDTQYF
TRBV18	-	TRBJ1-1	-	TGTGCCAGCTCACCACCGGAAATGACTGAAGCTTTCTTT	CASSPPEMTEAFF
TRBV6-5	-	TRBJ2-2	-	TGTGCCAGCAGTTACAAGGAAACCGGGGAGCTGTTTTTT	CASSYKETGELFF
TRBV12-2	-	TRBJ1-2	-	TGTGCAAGTCGCTTAGCGCTGCCACAGGGGGCGGTCAATGGCTACACCTTC	CASRLALPQGAVNGYTF
TRBV5-8	-	TRBJ2-7	-	TGTGCCAGCTTTGGGCAGTACTTC	CASFGQYF
TRBV4-3	-	TRBJ2-7	TRBD2	TGCGCCAGCAGCCAGGGCGGGGGGCGGTCGGCCTACGAGCAGTACTTC	CASSQGGGRSAYEQYF
TRBV4-3	-	TRBJ2-7	-	TGCGCCAGCAGCCAAGAGAGAGGCAGTAGGTACGAGCAGTACTTC	CASSQERGSRYEQYF